This is a list of T cell receptor beta chains from one sample in a study of blood T cell repertoires in COVID-19. Clones were read by immunoSEQ multiplex PCR, and TCRdb kept only the in-frame ones, dropping some. The sample has 150,000 to 200,000 clones, over 80% seen once. Sample: peripheral blood. The source is a woman aged 70-85 years with COVID-19, enrolled during active disease. Both conserved end residues are part of each CDR3. The D gene is left open where the match is weak. Not all rows give a size; the values are once, few, many and, for expanded clones, a class.

D gene	V gene	J gene	clone size	CDR3 DNA	CDR3 protein
-	TRBV5-1	TRBJ2-2	few	TGCGCCAGCAGCCCCCAGGGGAACACCGGGGAGCTGTTTTTT	CASSPQGNTGELFF
-	TRBV7-9	TRBJ2-3	-	TGTGCCAGCAGCCCTAATAGCGGTAATGCGCAGTATTTT	CASSPNSGNAQYF
-	TRBV4-2	TRBJ2-1	-	TGTGCCAGCAGCCAAGAATTGACAGACACCTACAATGAGCAGTTCTTC	CASSQELTDTYNEQFF
TRBD1	TRBV24-1	TRBJ2-2	-	TGTGCCACCGGGACAGAGAACACCGGGGAGCTGTTTTTT	CATGTENTGELFF
TRBD1	TRBV28	TRBJ1-2	-	TGTGCCAGCAGTTCCATAGGGGGCATATTAAACTATGGCTACACCTTC	CASSSIGGILNYGYTF
TRBD2	TRBV13	TRBJ2-5	-	TGTGCCAGCAGCCCGGGACTAGCGGGTGAGACCCAGTACTTC	CASSPGLAGETQYF
-	TRBV28	TRBJ1-1	-	TGTGCCAGCAGATCAACGTCAGGGAGGACTGAAGCTTTCTTT	CASRSTSGRTEAFF
TRBD1	TRBV7-2	TRBJ1-5	-	TGTGCCAGCAGCTTATTGGAGGGGGCCCTTCAGCCCCAGCATTTT	CASSLLEGALQPQHF
-	TRBV7-5	TRBJ1-2	-	TGTGCCAGAAGCTTAGAACCCCGAGGAGGGGGCTACACCTTC	CARSLEPRGGGYTF
TRBD2	TRBV6-6	TRBJ2-5	-	TGTGCCAGCAGTTCTCTAGCGGGAGGGGCGGGAGAGACCCAGTACTTC	CASSSLAGGAGETQYF
TRBD1	TRBV10-3	TRBJ1-2	-	TGTGCCATCAACCCGGGACAGGGCGGTGGCTACACCTTC	CAINPGQGGGYTF
TRBD1	TRBV28	TRBJ2-7	-	TGTGCCAGCAGTTTGGGGGGGACAGGGGGCTACGAGCAGTACTTC	CASSLGGTGGYEQYF
-	TRBV7-9	TRBJ1-4	-	TGTGCCAGCAGCTTAGTAGCCAATGAAAAACTGTTTTTT	CASSLVANEKLFF
TRBD1	TRBV30	TRBJ1-1	-	TGTGCCTGGAGTAGGGACAGGGGATCGACTGAAGCTTTCTTT	CAWSRDRGSTEAFF
-	TRBV19	TRBJ2-7	-	TGTGCCAGTAGTGCGACAGGACGGAGCTACGAGCAGTACTTC	CASSATGRSYEQYF
-	TRBV7-2	TRBJ1-1	-	TGTGCCAGCACCGAACAAACAGGCTGGAACACTGAAGCTTTCTTT	CASTEQTGWNTEAFF
TRBD1	TRBV9	TRBJ2-7	-	TGTGCCAGCAGCGTAGGGGGGACAGGGTTCGTCTACGAGCAGTACTTC	CASSVGGTGFVYEQYF